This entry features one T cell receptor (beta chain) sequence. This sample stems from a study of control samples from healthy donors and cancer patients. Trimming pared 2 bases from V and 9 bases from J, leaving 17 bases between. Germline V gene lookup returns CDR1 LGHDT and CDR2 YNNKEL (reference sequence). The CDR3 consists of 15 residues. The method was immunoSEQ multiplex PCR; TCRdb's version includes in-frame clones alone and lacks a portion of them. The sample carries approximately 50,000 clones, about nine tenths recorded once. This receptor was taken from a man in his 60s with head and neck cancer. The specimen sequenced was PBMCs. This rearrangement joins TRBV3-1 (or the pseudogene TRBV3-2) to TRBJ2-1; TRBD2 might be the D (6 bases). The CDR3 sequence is CASSQMTSVWGEQFF. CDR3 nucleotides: TGTGCCAGCAGCCAAATGACTAGTGTGTGGGGTGAGCAGTTCTTC.